This paragraph covers one TCR beta chain sequence. This sample is drawn from a study of shared clonotypes between healthy human individuals. Using immunoSEQ multiplex PCR, the repertoire was profiled, and TCRdb retains in-frame clones only, with some absent. The sample shows about 2,100,000 clones, under 95% of them seen only once. Germline V gives CDR1 PRHDT, CDR2 FYEKMQ (reference sequence). This CDR3 is 17 amino acids long. V was cut by 5 bases and J by 0 bases, with 17 bases left in between. Only CD45RO-negative cells positively selected for CCR7 counted as naive CD8 cells, so terminally differentiated effector memory CD45RA+ cells were excluded.

The sequencing sample was made of naive CD8+ T cells from PBMCs. The chain combines TRBV13 with TRBJ1-3; D not certain. The sequence derives from a man aged 18 to 29 in good health. Some clones in this sample may be carry-over from other donors' samples. CDR3 region: CASSLVQSLNSGNTIYF. CDR3 in DNA: TGTGCCAGCAGCCTAGTACAGTCTCTTAACTCTGGAAACACCATATATTTT.